The T cell receptor beta chain described here comes from a study of blood T cell repertoires in COVID-19. Study context: Spain, Italy and the United States supplied samples that represented acute and convalescent COVID-19.

This CDR3 contains 16 residues. Germline lookup yields CDR1 MNHEY and CDR2 SMNVEV (reference sequence). V shed 4 bases and J shed 2 bases, with 15 bases lying between them. In the study's own analysis: Amplifying reference gene primers gave estimates of nucleated cell counts. The repertoire was sequenced with immunoSEQ multiplex PCR; TCRdb's copy has only in-frame clones and lacks some. V, J and clone size are taken as reported in that table, and D and trimming were inferred from the DNA itself. The repertoire holds some 96,000 clones, with about nine tenths as singletons. Input material: peripheral blood. This sequence originates from a man in his sixties with acute or convalescent COVID-19. The rearrangement joins TRBV27 to TRBJ1-5; D perhaps matches TRBD1 (6 bases). This CDR3 reads CASSSSTGMGNQPQHF. The CDR3 DNA follows: TGTGCCAGCAGTTCGAGTACAGGGATGGGCAATCAGCCCCAGCATTTT.